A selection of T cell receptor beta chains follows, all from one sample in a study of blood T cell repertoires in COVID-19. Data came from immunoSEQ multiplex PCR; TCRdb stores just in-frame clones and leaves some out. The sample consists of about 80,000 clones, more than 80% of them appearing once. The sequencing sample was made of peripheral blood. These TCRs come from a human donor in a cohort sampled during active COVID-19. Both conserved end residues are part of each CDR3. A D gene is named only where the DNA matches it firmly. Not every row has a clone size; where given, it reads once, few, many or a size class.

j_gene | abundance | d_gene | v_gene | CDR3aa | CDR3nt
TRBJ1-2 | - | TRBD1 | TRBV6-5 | CASSSTGGDRYFGYTF | TGTGCCAGCAGTTCGACAGGGGGCGATAGATACTTTGGCTACACCTTC
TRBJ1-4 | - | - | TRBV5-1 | CASSFSGSNEKLFF | TGCGCCAGCAGCTTCTCGGGGTCTAATGAAAAACTGTTTTTT
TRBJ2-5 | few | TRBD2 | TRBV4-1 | CASSQDRSSPGGTQYF | TGCGCCAGCAGCCAAGATCGGTCTAGTCCGGGGGGGACCCAGTACTTC
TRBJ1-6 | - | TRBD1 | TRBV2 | CASSRQGSPLHF | TGTGCCAGCAGTAGACAGGGTTCACCCCTCCACTTT
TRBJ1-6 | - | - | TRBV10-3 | CAISVTEIDSPLHF | TGTGCCATCAGTGTTACAGAAATAGATTCACCCCTCCACTTT
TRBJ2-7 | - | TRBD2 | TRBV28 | CASSSSGGLANYEQYF | TGTGCCAGCAGTTCTAGCGGGGGGCTAGCCAATTACGAGCAGTACTTC
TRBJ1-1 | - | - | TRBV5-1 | CASSLVSRGGTEAFF | TGCGCCAGCAGCTTGGTTTCCCGCGGGGGCACTGAAGCTTTCTTT
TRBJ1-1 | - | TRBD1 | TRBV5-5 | CASSYWGTGVTEAFF | TGTGCCAGCAGCTACTGGGGGACAGGGGTTACTGAAGCTTTCTTT
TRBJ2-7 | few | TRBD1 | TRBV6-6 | CASSFRDRDTEQYF | TGTGCCAGCAGTTTTCGGGACAGGGATACCGAGCAGTACTTC
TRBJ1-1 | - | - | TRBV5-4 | CASSYGQGTEAFF | TGTGCCAGCAGTTACGGCCAGGGGACTGAAGCTTTCTTT
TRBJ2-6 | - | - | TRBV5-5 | CASSLTVARLSGANVLTF | TGTGCCAGCAGCTTGACAGTTGCGCGTCTTTCTGGGGCCAACGTCCTGACTTTC
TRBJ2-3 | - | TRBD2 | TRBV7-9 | CASSSLSGVTDTQYF | TGTGCCAGCAGCTCGCTTAGCGGGGTCACAGATACGCAGTATTTT
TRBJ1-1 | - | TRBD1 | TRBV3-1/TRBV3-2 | CASSQRDRGNTEAFF | TGTGCCAGCAGCCAACGTGACAGGGGGAACACTGAAGCTTTCTTT
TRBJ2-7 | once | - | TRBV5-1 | CASSLAPGTYEQYF | TGCGCCAGCAGCTTGGCCCCGGGGACCTACGAGCAGTACTTC
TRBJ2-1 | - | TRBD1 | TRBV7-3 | CASSSDRGSYNEQFF | TGTGCCAGCAGCTCGGACAGGGGTTCCTACAATGAGCAGTTCTTC
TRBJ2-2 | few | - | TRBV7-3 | CASSFSPRPGTGELFF | TGTGCCAGCAGCTTTTCCCCTCGACCGGGCACCGGGGAGCTGTTTTTT
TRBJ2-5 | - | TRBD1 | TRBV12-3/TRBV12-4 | CASKDRGQETQYF | TGTGCCAGCAAGGACAGGGGACAAGAGACCCAGTACTTC
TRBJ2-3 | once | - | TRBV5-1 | CASSLPQGPTTDTQYF | TGCGCCAGCAGCTTGCCGCAGGGCCCGACCACAGATACGCAGTATTTT
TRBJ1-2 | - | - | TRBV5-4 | CASSLFGGQGYTF | TGTGCCAGCAGCTTGTTCGGGGGGCAAGGCTACACCTTC
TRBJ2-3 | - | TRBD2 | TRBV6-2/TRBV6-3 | CASSYPLGTSGGASDTQYF | TGTGCCAGCAGTTACCCGCTCGGGACTAGCGGGGGGGCCTCAGATACGCAGTATTTT
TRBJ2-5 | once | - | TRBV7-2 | CASSWLKEETQYF | TGTGCCAGCAGCTGGTTAAAGGAGGAGACCCAGTACTTC
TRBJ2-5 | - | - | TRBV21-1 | CASSRPGGIRYQETQYF | TGTGCCAGCAGCCGACCCGGGGGGATCCGGTACCAAGAGACCCAGTACTTC
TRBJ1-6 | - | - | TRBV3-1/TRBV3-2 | CASSQFQAGSPLHF | TGTGCCAGCAGCCAATTCCAGGCCGGTTCACCCCTCCACTTT
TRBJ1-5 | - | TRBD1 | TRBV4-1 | CASSLGQGAFNQPQHF | TGCGCCAGCAGCCTGGGACAGGGGGCTTTTAATCAGCCCCAGCATTTT
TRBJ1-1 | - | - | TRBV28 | CASSPASGQQNTEAFF | TGTGCCAGCAGTCCCGCGTCAGGGCAGCAGAACACTGAAGCTTTCTTT
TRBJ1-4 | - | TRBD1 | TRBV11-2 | CASSPIGPRGRNEKLFF | TGTGCCAGCAGCCCAATTGGGCCCAGGGGGCGGAATGAAAAACTGTTTTTT
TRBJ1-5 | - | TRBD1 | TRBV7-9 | CASSIGDRGSNQPQHF | TGTGCCAGCAGCATAGGGGACAGGGGATCGAATCAGCCCCAGCATTTT